Listed here is a single T cell receptor (beta chain). V dropped 3 bases and J dropped 3 bases, with 6 bases sitting between them. There are 13 residues in the CDR3. Germline CDR1 MRHNA, CDR2 SNTAGT. Primers for the PCR totalled 60 Vbeta and 13 Jbeta. Original processing methods: Roughly 11 million shared chains were among the 60 million to 80 million unique TCR beta chains that a later analysis counted. Sequenced by immunoSEQ multiplex PCR; TCRdb stores in-frame clones only, minus some. The V and J calls and clone size come from that table; D and trimming were worked out from the DNA. The data show around 100,000 clones, around 67% seen once. This sample stems from a study of cytomegalovirus exposure and HLA in healthy donors.

This clonotype originated in a woman between 50 and 59 years old in good health and CMV-seronegative. The V call is TRBV6-4, the J call TRBJ1-5, with a tentative D call TRBD1 (5 bases). The sequencing input was PBMCs. In DNA form, the CDR3 reads TGTGCCAGCAGTGAGACAGACAATCAGCCCCAGCATTTT. It encodes CASSETDNQPQHF.